At least ten counts were recorded for the clone carrying this TCR beta chain. Antigen unknown. One junction end does not reproduce the germline sequence, and a read error may be involved. This sample is part of a study of regulatory T cells in long-lasting Graves disease. At the level of the study: Graves' patients diagnosed newly had used antithyroid drugs under 3 months.

Time point noted: newly diagnosed GD, antithyroid drugs for less than 3 months. From PBMCs, RNA was extracted and then used to make the TCR library. Germline CDR1 and CDR2: MGHRA and YSYEKL. CDR3 size: 14 residues. Combining iRepertoire HTBI primers with Arm-PCR of CDR3 regions, the authors built TCR beta libraries. Via MiXCR, TCRdb re-called the multiplex PCR reads, giving one row per CDR3 protein. The sample has more than 300,000 distinct CDR3 sequences, 15% to 19% seen once. Study-level results: TRBV28, TRBJ1-2 and TRBJ2-5 were favored in persistent disease. Whereas 966 public clonotypes were shared by new patients, persistent patients shared more, at some 2,900. Relative to newly diagnosed Graves' patients, persistent ones had lower TCR diversity.

The TCR sequence derives from a female donor with Graves disease. The rearrangement links TRBV4-1 to TRBJ2-7, with D unresolved. The sample here was peripheral blood mononuclear cells (PBMCs), taken at new diagnosis, from a patient treated with antithyroid drugs. The CDR3 nucleotides are TGCGCCAGCAGCCATACCGGACGGACCTACGGGCAGTACTTC. It specifies CASSHTGRTYGQYF.